The 14 T cell receptor beta chains in this list originate from one sample, sequenced in a study of T cells in Graves' hyperthyroidism and ophthalmopathy (dated by TCRdb to the late 2010s). The method behind the library was multiplex PCR. Sequencing was carried out with an Illumina HiSeq 2000. TCR beta CDR3 regions were amplified from RNA transcripts. The TCR CDR3 was subjected to a first round of RT-PCR using the HTBI primer set and the Qiagen OneStep RT-PCR kit. TCRdb trimmed the raw reads at Q25, called clones with MiXCR and kept productive beta chains. Rows matching on CDR3 protein sequence are summarized as one entry with the most common DNA and genes. The sample contains approximately 600,000 distinct CDR3 sequences, roughly 13% of them found a single time. The ten biggest clones cover more than 5% of the sample. Sequencing was performed on blood. These receptors originate from a woman in her twenties or thirties with Graves' hyperthyroidism that later progressed to Graves' ophthalmopathy.

This chain connects TRBV28 to TRBJ1-1, with 10 bases lining up with TRBD1. Trimming took 6 bases from V and 5 from J; bases not matched to a gene: 6. Germline loops: CDR1 MDHEN, CDR2 SYDVKM. There are 14 residues in the CDR3. The CDR3 is CASRPTGGGTEAFF. The CDR3 nucleotides read TGTGCCAGCAGACCGACAGGGGGCGGGACTGAAGCTTTCTTT.

This clonotype was seen at least ten times. The chain employs TRBV24-1 and TRBJ2-1; D may match TRBD1 or TRBD2 (6 bases each). The V gene's germline CDR1 is KGHDR and CDR2 SFDVKD. V was cut by 0 bases and J by 6 bases, with 14 bases left in between. The CDR3 runs to 16 residues. This chain's CDR3 is CATSDLLAGGRNEQFF. The CDR3 region has the DNA TGTGCCACCAGTGATTTGCTAGCTGGGGGGCGCAATGAGCAGTTCTTC.

This clonotype was seen many times. The gene calls are TRBV6-1 and TRBJ1-3; the D is unclear. The germline CDR1 and CDR2 sequences are MNHNS and SASEGT. The CDR3 totals 13 residues. V shed 6 bases and J shed 4 bases, with 10 bases lying between them. The CDR3 reads CASRASAGNTIYF. The CDR3 nucleotides read TGTGCCAGCAGGGCCTCCGCGGGAAACACCATATATTTT.

This clonotype was counted at least ten times. This chain links TRBV15 with TRBJ2-3; TRBD2 agrees at 8 bases. The length of the CDR3 is 17 residues. Germline V gene data show CDR1 as LNHNV and CDR2 as YYDKDF (reference sequence). After removal of 0 bases from V and 1 base from J, the junction contained 6 bases not matched to a gene. The CDR3 protein is CATSREPSGRGTDTQYF. CDR3 bases: TGTGCCACCAGCAGAGAACCGAGCGGGAGAGGCACAGATACGCAGTATTTT.

This clonotype was counted many times. V gene TRBV10-3 combines with J gene TRBJ1-2; D possibly corresponds to TRBD1 (5 bases). The CDR3 extends over 15 amino acids. Per germline, CDR1 ENHRY and CDR2 SYGVKD. Trimming removed 4 bases from V and 3 bases from J, with 15 bases in between. CDR3 sequence reads: CAISGRDGWDYGYTF. The CDR3 nucleotides are TGTGCCATCAGTGGCAGGGACGGATGGGACTATGGCTACACCTTC.

At least ten counts were recorded for this clonotype. V gene TRBV6-2 or TRBV6-3 combines with J gene TRBJ1-2; D ambiguous. The germline gives CDR1 MNHEY, CDR2 SVGEGT. V dropped 10 bases and J dropped 8 bases, with 23 bases sitting between them. CDR3 length: 14 residues. The CDR3 DNA reads as TGTGCCACCGGAGACGGACGGTTCTCCGTCGGCTACACCTTC. It yields the protein CATGDGRFSVGYTF.

V usage is TRBV28 and J usage is TRBJ2-7; TRBD2 matches at 7 bases. The V gene end was trimmed by 10 bases and the J gene end by 2 bases; junction bases not matched to a gene: 11. CDR1 and CDR2 from the germline V gene are MDHEN and SYDVKM. This CDR3 has 14 residues. Here the CDR3 DNA reads TGTGCCACCCTTCTACCCGGGACTACCTACGAGCAGTACTTC. It translates to CATLLPGTTYEQYF.

The chain has TRBV7-6 and TRBJ1-3, with D unclear. CDR3 size: 15 residues. Germline CDR1 and CDR2: SGHVS and FNYEAQ. The ends were cut back, 1 base at V and 7 bases at J, with 14 bases in the middle. CDR3 bases: TGTGCCAGCAGCTTAGACGGCAGGATAACCAACACCATATATTTT. It encodes CASSLDGRITNTIYF.

This chain joins TRBV6-2 or TRBV6-3 and TRBJ2-2; 13 bases line up with TRBD2. Per germline, CDR1 MNHEY and CDR2 SVGEGT. The ends lost 4 bases at V and 8 bases at J; junction bases unmatched: 7. This CDR3 comprises 16 residues. The DNA of the CDR3 is TGTGCCAGCAGTTCGACCGGACTAGCGGGAGCTGGGGAGCTGTTTTTT. This translates into CASSSTGLAGAGELFF.

This clonotype was observed at least ten times. This sequence joins TRBV7-9 and TRBJ2-7; 7 bases are shared with TRBD1. V shed 5 bases and J 3 bases; nucleotides not matched to a gene: 10. CDR1 is SEHNR and CDR2 is FQNEAQ in the germline V gene (reference sequence). CDR3 length equals 15 residues. CDR3 sequence reads: CASSGGEGAYYEQYF. The CDR3 nucleotides read TGTGCCAGCAGCGGGGGAGAGGGGGCCTACTACGAGCAGTACTTC.

V usage is TRBV6-5 and J usage is TRBJ2-5; 7 nucleotides agree with TRBD1. Losses at the gene ends were 0 bases for V and 1 base for J; bases not matched to a gene: 2. CDR1 and CDR2 from the germline V gene are MNHEY and SVGAGI. The CDR3 totals 15 residues. The CDR3 spells CASSYSRDSQETQYF. In nucleotides, the CDR3 is TGTGCCAGCAGTTACTCTCGGGACAGCCAAGAGACCCAGTACTTC.

The sample holds many counts of this clonotype. The V gene is TRBV12-3 or TRBV12-4, the J gene TRBJ1-1, with TRBD1 matching over 7 bases. J gave up 1 base and V 7 bases, and 3 bases lay outside the gene matches. The CDR3 is 13 amino acids. The CDR3 nucleotides are TGTGCCAGCACTGGGACAGCGAACACTGAAGCTTTCTTT. This gives the protein CASTGTANTEAFF.

Notes on this clonotype: A junction boundary mismatches the germline segment, possibly from a read error. This rearrangement joins TRBV2 to TRBJ1-2; D is possibly TRBD1 (6 bases). This CDR3 spans 14 amino acids. CDR1 and CDR2 from the germline V gene are SNHLY and FYNNEI. In nucleotides, the CDR3 is TGTGACAGCAGCCAGTGGACAGCTAACTATGGCTACACCTTC. Its protein product is CDSSQWTANYGYTF. Together with reference TRBV2 and TRBJ1-2, the CDR3 gives the full variable domain: EPEVTQTPSHQVTQMGQEVILRCVPISNHLYFYWYRQILGQKVEFLVSFYNNEISEKSEIFDDQFSVERPDGSNFTLKIRSTKLEDSAMYFCDSSQWTANYGYTFGSGTRLTVV.

The rearrangement uses TRBV6-1 and TRBJ1-1; D not resolved. With 1 base removed from V and 3 bases from J, the gap between germline ends came to 6 bases. CDR3 length: 13 amino acids. Germline V CDR1 and CDR2: MNHNS, SASEGT. DNA for the CDR3: TGTGCCAGCAGTGAAGGATTGGACACTGAAGCTTTCTTT. Protein: CASSEGLDTEAFF.